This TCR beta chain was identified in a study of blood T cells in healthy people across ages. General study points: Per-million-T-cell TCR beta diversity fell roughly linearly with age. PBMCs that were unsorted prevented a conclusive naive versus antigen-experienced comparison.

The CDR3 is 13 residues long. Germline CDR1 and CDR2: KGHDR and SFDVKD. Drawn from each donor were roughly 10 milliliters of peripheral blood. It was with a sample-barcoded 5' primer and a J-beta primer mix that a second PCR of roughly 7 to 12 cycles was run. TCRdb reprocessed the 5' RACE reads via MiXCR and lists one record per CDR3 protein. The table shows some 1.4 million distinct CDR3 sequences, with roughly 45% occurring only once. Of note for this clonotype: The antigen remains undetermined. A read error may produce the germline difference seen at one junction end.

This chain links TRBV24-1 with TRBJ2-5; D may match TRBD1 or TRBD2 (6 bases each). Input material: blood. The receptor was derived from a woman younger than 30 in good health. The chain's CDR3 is CATSVGGQGTQYF. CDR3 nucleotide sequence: TGTGCCACCTCTGTCGGGGGACAAGGGACCCAGTACTTC.